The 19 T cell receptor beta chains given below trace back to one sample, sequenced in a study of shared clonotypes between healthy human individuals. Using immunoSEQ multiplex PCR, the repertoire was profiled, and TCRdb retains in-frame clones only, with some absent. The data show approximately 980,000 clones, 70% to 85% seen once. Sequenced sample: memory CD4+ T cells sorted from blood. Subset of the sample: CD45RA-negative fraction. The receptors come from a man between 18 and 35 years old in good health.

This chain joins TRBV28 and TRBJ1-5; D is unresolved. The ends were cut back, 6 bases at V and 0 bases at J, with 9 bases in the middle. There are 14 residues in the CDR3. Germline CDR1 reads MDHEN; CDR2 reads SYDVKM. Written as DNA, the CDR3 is TGTGCCAGCAGCCCCGGGTTTAGCAATCAGCCCCAGCATTTT. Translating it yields CASSPGFSNQPQHF.

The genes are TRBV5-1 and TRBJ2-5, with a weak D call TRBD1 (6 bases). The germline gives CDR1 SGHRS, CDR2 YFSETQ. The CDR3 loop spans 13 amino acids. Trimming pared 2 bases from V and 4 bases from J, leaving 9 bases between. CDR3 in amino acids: CASSLQGTETQYF. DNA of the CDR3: TGCGCCAGCAGCTTACAGGGTACAGAGACCCAGTACTTC.

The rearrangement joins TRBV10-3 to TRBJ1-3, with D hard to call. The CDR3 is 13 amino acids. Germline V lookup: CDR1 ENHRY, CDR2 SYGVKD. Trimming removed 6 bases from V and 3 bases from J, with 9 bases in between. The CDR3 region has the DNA TGTGCCATCAGCGAAGACGGTGGAAACACCATATATTTT. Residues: CAISEDGGNTIYF.

CDR3 region: CASRGGQGSFYNSPLHF. The CDR3 coding sequence is TGTGCCAGCAGGGGGGGTCAGGGTAGCTTCTATAATTCACCCCTCCACTTT. The chain links TRBV28 to TRBJ1-6; possibly TRBD1 for D (5 bases). From germline, CDR1 is MDHEN and CDR2 SYDVKM. V was clipped by 6 bases and J by 3 bases, with 18 bases between them. The CDR3 spans 17 residues.

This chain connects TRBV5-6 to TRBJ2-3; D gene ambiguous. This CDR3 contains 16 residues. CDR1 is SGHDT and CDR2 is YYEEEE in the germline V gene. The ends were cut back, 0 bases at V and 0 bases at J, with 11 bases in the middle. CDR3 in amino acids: CASSLASRASTDTQYF. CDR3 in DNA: TGTGCCAGCAGCTTGGCGTCACGGGCTAGCACAGATACGCAGTATTTT.

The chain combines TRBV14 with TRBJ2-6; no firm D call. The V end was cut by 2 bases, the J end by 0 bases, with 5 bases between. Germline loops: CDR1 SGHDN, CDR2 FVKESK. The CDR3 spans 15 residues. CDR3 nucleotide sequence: TGTGCCAGCAGCCAATTGGCCTCTGGGGCCAACGTCCTGACTTTC. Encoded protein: CASSQLASGANVLTF.

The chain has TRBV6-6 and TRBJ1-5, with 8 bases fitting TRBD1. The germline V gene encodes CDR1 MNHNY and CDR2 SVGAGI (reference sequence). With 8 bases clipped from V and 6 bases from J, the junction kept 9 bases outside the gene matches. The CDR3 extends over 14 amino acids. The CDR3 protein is CASAWAGGSQPQHF. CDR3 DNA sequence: TGTGCCAGCGCCTGGGCAGGGGGCAGTCAGCCCCAGCATTTT.

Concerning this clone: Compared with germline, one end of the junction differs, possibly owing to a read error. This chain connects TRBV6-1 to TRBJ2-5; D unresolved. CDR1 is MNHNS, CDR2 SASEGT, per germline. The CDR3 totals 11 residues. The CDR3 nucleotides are TGTGCCGGCAGTGAAGCGAGTGCCCAGTACTTC. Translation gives CAGSEASAQYF.

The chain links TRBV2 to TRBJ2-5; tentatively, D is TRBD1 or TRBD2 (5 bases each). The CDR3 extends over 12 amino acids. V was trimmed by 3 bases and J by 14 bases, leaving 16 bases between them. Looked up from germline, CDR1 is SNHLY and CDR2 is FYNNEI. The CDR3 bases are TGTGCCAGCAGTGATCTGGGGACCCCAGGATACTTC. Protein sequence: CASSDLGTPGYF.

In DNA, the CDR3 is TGTGCCACCAAGAGCGGGGTGGTGAGCAATCAGCCCCAGCATTTT. Translated, it gives CATKSGVVSNQPQHF. The chain uses TRBV15 and TRBJ1-5, with no clear D. The V end lost 7 bases, the J end lost 1 base, and 14 bases lay between the germline ends. The CDR3 is made up of 15 amino acids. Germline CDR1 is LNHNV and CDR2 is YYDKDF (reference sequence).

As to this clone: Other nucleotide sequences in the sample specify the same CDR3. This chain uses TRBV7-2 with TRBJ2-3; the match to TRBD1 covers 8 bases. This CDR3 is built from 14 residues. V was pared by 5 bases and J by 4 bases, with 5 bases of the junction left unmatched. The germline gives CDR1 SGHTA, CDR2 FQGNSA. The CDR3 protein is CASSPGQGSDTQYF. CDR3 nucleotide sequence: TGTGCCAGCAGCCCCGGACAGGGCTCAGATACGCAGTATTTT.

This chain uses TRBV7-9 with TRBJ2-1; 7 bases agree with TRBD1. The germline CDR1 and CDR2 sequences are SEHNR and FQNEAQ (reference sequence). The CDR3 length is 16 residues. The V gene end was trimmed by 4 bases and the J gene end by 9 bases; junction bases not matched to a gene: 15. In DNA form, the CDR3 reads TGTGCCAGCAGCTCGAGACCGACAGGGACGGAGGCTGAGCAGTTCTTC. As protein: CASSSRPTGTEAEQFF.

Here the CDR3 reads CASRSTGTNEQFF. DNA for the CDR3: TGTGCCAGTAGATCGACAGGCACCAATGAGCAGTTCTTC. The chain employs TRBV19 and TRBJ2-1, with D maybe TRBD1 (6 bases). Germline V gives CDR1 LNHDA, CDR2 SQIVND (reference sequence). The CDR3 consists of 13 residues. Trimming left V 6 bases short and J 6 bases short, with 12 bases between.

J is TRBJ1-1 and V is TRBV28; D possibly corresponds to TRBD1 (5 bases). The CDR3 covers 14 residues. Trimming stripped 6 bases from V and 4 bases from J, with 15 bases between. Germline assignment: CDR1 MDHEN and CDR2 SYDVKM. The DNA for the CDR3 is TGTGCCAGCAGGGAGGGGAGACTGGGCACTGAAGCTTTCTTT. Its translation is CASREGRLGTEAFF.

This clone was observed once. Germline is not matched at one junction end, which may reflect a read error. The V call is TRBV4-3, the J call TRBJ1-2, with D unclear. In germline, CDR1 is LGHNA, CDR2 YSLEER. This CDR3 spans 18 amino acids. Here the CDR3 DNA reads TGCGCCAGCAGCAAAGACGGGAGCGATAAGTATGCTAACTATGGCTACACCTTC. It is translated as CASSKDGSDKYANYGYTF.

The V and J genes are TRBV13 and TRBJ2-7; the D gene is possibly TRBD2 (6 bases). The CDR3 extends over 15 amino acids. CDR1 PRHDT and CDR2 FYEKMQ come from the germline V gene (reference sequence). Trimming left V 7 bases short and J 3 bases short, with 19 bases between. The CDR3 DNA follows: TGTGCCAGCACCTGGGGTGGGAGGCCATTCTACGAGCAGTACTTC. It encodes CASTWGGRPFYEQYF.

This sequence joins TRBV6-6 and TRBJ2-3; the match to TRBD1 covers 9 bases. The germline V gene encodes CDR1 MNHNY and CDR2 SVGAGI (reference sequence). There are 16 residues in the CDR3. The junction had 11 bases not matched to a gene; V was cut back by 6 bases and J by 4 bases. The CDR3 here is CASSRTGTGRSDTQYF. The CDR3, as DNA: TGTGCCAGCAGCCGAACCGGGACAGGGAGGTCAGATACGCAGTATTTT.

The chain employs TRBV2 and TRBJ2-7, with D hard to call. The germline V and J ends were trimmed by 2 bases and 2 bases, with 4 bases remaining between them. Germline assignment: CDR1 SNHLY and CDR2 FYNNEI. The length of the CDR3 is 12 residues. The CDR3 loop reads CASSETPYEQYF. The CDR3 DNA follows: TGTGCCAGCAGTGAAACCCCCTACGAGCAGTACTTC.

This CDR3 is CASTPPGASGKQYF. The CDR3 bases are TGTGCCAGCACTCCGCCCGGGGCTAGCGGTAAGCAGTACTTC. The chain carries TRBV6-6 and TRBJ2-7; 7 nucleotides align to TRBD2. V trimming: 7 bases; J trimming: 8 bases; junction bases outside the gene matches: 14. Per germline, CDR1 MNHNY and CDR2 SVGAGI (reference sequence). The CDR3 is made up of 14 amino acids.